The 21 T cell receptor beta chains below all came from one sample that was sequenced in a study of T cell changes during pregnancy in multiple sclerosis. The repertoire was sequenced with immunoSEQ multiplex PCR; TCRdb's copy has only in-frame clones and lacks some. The sample holds around 110,000 clones, roughly 92% seen once. Specimen: peripheral blood, collected in the third trimester of pregnancy. Receptor source: a female donor in good health, enrolled as a control in a pregnancy study.

The gene calls are TRBV5-1 and TRBJ1-2; 12 bases match TRBD1. The ends lost 1 base at V and 8 bases at J; junction bases unmatched: 9. CDR1 and CDR2 (germline): SGHRS, YFSETQ. The CDR3 has 16 residues. CDR3 region: CASSLYQGTGGLGYTF. CDR3 coding DNA: TGCGCCAGCAGCTTGTACCAAGGGACAGGGGGCTTGGGCTACACCTTC.

The DNA for the CDR3 is TGCGCCAGCAGCCAAGTAGCGGGGCGCCCAAATCAGCCCCAGCATTTT. Amino acid sequence: CASSQVAGRPNQPQHF. The rearrangement joins TRBV4-1 to TRBJ1-5; the D gene is possibly TRBD1 (5 bases). V lost 1 base and J 4 bases, leaving 14 bases between the germline ends. The V gene's germline CDR1 is MGHRA and CDR2 YSYEKL. The CDR3 contains 16 residues.

The CDR3: CASSLVGGQGNTGELFF. In nucleotides, the CDR3 is TGTGCCAGCAGCTTAGTTGGGGGACAGGGGAACACCGGGGAGCTGTTTTTT. V is TRBV13 and J is TRBJ2-2, with 9 bases fitting TRBD1. Losses at the gene ends were 1 base for V and 1 base for J; bases not matched to a gene: 4. Germline CDR1 PRHDT, CDR2 FYEKMQ (reference sequence). The CDR3 totals 17 residues.

This chain joins TRBV7-2 and TRBJ2-7, with 9 bases aligning to TRBD2. Germline values: CDR1 SGHTA, CDR2 FQGNSA. The CDR3 is 14 amino acids. V was clipped by 6 bases and J by 7 bases; unmatched bases: 10. The CDR3 coding sequence is TGTGCCAGCAGTGGGAGGCGGGGGGGCAGAGAGCAGTACTTC. As protein: CASSGRRGGREQYF.

The J gene is TRBJ2-1, the V gene TRBV5-1, with D uncertain. Per germline, CDR1 SGHRS and CDR2 YFSETQ. The V end was cut by 0 bases, the J end by 2 bases, with 12 bases between. The CDR3 sequence is 16 residues long. The CDR3 DNA reads as TGCGCCAGCAGCTTGGCACCAGGTAGAGCCTACAATGAGCAGTTCTTC. Residues: CASSLAPGRAYNEQFF.

The chain is built from TRBV30 and TRBJ1-2; a weak D match, TRBD1 (5 bases). Trimming stripped 3 bases from V and 3 bases from J, with 14 bases between. The CDR3 length is 14 residues. Germline V gives CDR1 GTSNPN, CDR2 SVGIG (reference sequence). The CDR3, as DNA: TGTGCCTGGAGCGAGAGTGCCAGGGACTATGGCTACACCTTC. It translates to CAWSESARDYGYTF.

The chain links TRBV19 to TRBJ1-5; D may be TRBD1 (5 bases). There are 16 residues in the CDR3. Trimming shortened V by 2 bases and J by 7 bases, and 18 bases separated the two germline ends. Per germline, CDR1 LNHDA and CDR2 SQIVND (reference sequence). As DNA, the CDR3 is TGTGCCAGTAGTATACGGAGTCAGGGTTTCGTGCAGCCCCAGCATTTT. Translated: CASSIRSQGFVQPQHF.

This chain connects TRBV7-2 to TRBJ2-5; 8 nucleotides match TRBD2. Germline-derived CDR1 and CDR2 are SGHTA and FQGNSA. CDR3 length: 15 residues. Trimming took 1 base from V and 5 from J; bases not matched to a gene: 6. The CDR3 sequence is CASSLVAGGAETQYF. The CDR3 nucleotides are TGTGCCAGCAGCTTAGTTGCGGGGGGCGCCGAGACCCAGTACTTC.

A single count supports this clone. This chain connects TRBV6-4 to TRBJ2-3, with TRBD2 matching 8 bases. The CDR3 is 14 amino acids. Trimming at V came to 3 bases and at J to 4 bases, leaving 3 bases not matched to a gene. In germline, CDR1 is MRHNA, CDR2 SNTAGT. The CDR3 reads CASSESGGADTQYF. CDR3 in DNA: TGTGCCAGCAGTGAAAGCGGGGGCGCAGATACGCAGTATTTT.

As concerns this clone: Distinct nucleotide sequences in the sample also encode this CDR3. This chain joins TRBV5-1 and TRBJ2-1, with 9 bases matching TRBD2. The J segment lost 4 bases and the V segment lost 0 bases, leaving 2 bases of the junction unmatched. The germline V gene has CDR1 SGHRS and CDR2 YFSETQ. The CDR3 sequence is 15 residues long. CDR3 in DNA: TGCGCCAGCAGCTTGGGCGGGGGGGGTTACAATGAGCAGTTCTTC. Translating it yields CASSLGGGGYNEQFF.

The chain has TRBV4-1 and TRBJ1-1, with a possible D match to TRBD1 (5 bases). The germline V gene has CDR1 MGHRA and CDR2 YSYEKL. The CDR3 covers 15 residues. V lost 3 bases and J lost 1, with 12 bases in between. The chain's CDR3 is CASSHPGLGNTEAFF. CDR3 sequence (DNA): TGCGCCAGCAGCCACCCGGGACTGGGGAACACTGAAGCTTTCTTT.

V usage is TRBV2 and J usage is TRBJ1-2; 10 bases map to TRBD1. The CDR3 has 15 amino acids. Per the germline V gene, CDR1 is SNHLY and CDR2 is FYNNEI. J lost 5 bases, V lost 6 bases, and 9 bases had no gene match. CDR3 DNA: TGTGCCAGCAGCGCTAATGGACAGGGGGGTTATGGCTACACCTTC. Translating it yields CASSANGQGGYGYTF.

The chain joins TRBV19 to TRBJ2-3, with TRBD2 identical over 13 bases. Germline loops: CDR1 LNHDA, CDR2 SQIVND (reference sequence). The CDR3 totals 16 residues. V lost 7 bases, J lost 1 base, and 5 bases stayed unmatched. CDR3 residues: CASTVGTSGGTDTQYF. CDR3 DNA sequence: TGTGCCAGTACCGTCGGGACTAGCGGGGGCACAGATACGCAGTATTTT.

The chain links TRBV4-3 to TRBJ1-5, with 10 nucleotides matching TRBD1. V lost 3 bases to trimming and J lost 2 bases; unmatched junction nucleotides: 1. Germline loops: CDR1 LGHNA, CDR2 YSLEER. This CDR3 is 15 amino acids long. The DNA of the CDR3 is TGCGCCAGCAGCCACGGGACAGGGGGCAATCAGCCCCAGCATTTT. Its translation: CASSHGTGGNQPQHF.

The J gene is TRBJ1-6, the V gene TRBV28; 7 bases map to TRBD1. Germline V gene sequence: CDR1 MDHEN, CDR2 SYDVKM. This CDR3 spans 18 amino acids. Germline trimming cut 6 bases from V and 1 base from J; bases unmatched to any gene: 12. CDR3 residues: CASSLTTGRMSYNSPLHF. The CDR3 DNA reads as TGTGCCAGCAGCCTTACGACAGGGCGAATGTCCTATAATTCACCCCTCCACTTT.

V is TRBV11-3 and J is TRBJ2-5; weak D call: TRBD2 (7 bases). Between the trimmed V and J ends, which lost 2 bases and 4 bases, there was a span of 17 bases. Germline assignment: CDR1 SGHNT and CDR2 YENEEA. The CDR3 consists of 16 residues. The CDR3 protein is CASSLRGGGAGETQYF. In nucleotides, the CDR3 is TGTGCCAGCAGCTTAAGGGGTGGGGGGGCCGGAGAGACCCAGTACTTC.

The chain joins TRBV27 to TRBJ2-7, with D possibly being TRBD2 (5 bases). This CDR3 comprises 11 residues. V lost 4 bases and J lost 6, with 7 bases in between. Per the germline V gene, CDR1 is MNHEY and CDR2 is SMNVEV (reference sequence). The CDR3 reads CASSSGFEQYF. CDR3 nucleotides: TGTGCCAGCAGTTCGGGGTTCGAGCAGTACTTC.

This clone was seen a single time. The chain couples TRBV19 to TRBJ1-5; D possibly corresponds to TRBD1 (6 bases). Trimming removed 5 bases from V and 7 bases from J, with 15 bases in between. Germline CDR1 and CDR2: LNHDA and SQIVND (reference sequence). The CDR3 has 14 amino acids. CDR3 nucleotide sequence: TGTGCCAGTAGTCTGTTACAGGGAAGACAGCCCCAGCATTTT. As protein: CASSLLQGRQPQHF.

V usage is TRBV30 and J usage is TRBJ2-2; D gene unclear. Trimming took 2 bases from V and 1 from J, leaving 2 bases between them. The CDR3 is 12 amino acids. Per the germline V gene, CDR1 is GTSNPN and CDR2 is SVGIG (reference sequence). The CDR3 sequence: CAWSLNTGELFF. The CDR3 region has the DNA TGTGCCTGGAGTCTGAACACCGGGGAGCTGTTTTTT.

The chain links TRBV19 to TRBJ2-7; a possible D gene is TRBD1 (6 bases). The CDR3 loop spans 12 amino acids. The germline gives CDR1 LNHDA, CDR2 SQIVND (reference sequence). V shed 8 bases and J shed 6 bases, with 14 bases lying between them. CDR3 in amino acids: CASGGVGGEQYF. In DNA form, the CDR3 reads TGTGCCAGTGGGGGCGTTGGTGGCGAGCAGTACTTC.

The chain employs TRBV19 and TRBJ2-5, with 11 bases that match TRBD2. The CDR3 contains 13 residues. After removal of 4 bases from V and 8 bases from J, the junction contained 3 bases not matched to a gene. Germline CDR1 and CDR2: LNHDA and SQIVND (reference sequence). The CDR3 loop is CASSTGTSGTQYF. CDR3 DNA: TGTGCCAGTAGTACCGGGACTAGCGGTACCCAGTACTTC. The variable domain in full, completed from reference TRBV19 and TRBJ2-5, reads DGGITQSPKYLFRKEGQNVTLSCEQNLNHDAMYWYRQDPGQGLRLIYYSQIVNDFQKGDIAEGYSVSREKKESFPLTVTSAQKNPTAFYLCASSTGTSGTQYFGPGTRLLVL.